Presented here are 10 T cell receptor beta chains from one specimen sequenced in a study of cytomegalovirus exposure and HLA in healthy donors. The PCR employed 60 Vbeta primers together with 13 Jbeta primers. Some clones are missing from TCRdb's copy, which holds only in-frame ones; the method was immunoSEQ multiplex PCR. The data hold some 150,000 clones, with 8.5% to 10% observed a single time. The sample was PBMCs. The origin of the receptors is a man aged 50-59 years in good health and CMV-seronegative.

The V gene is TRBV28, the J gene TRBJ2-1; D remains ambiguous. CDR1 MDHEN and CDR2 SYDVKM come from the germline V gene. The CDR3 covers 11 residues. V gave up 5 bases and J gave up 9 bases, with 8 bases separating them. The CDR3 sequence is CASSANLEQFF. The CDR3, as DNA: TGTGCCAGCAGTGCGAATCTTGAGCAGTTCTTC. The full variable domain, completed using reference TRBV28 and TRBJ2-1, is DVKVTQSSRYLVKRTGEKVFLECVQDMDHENMFWYRQDPGLGLRLIYFSYDVKMKEKGDIPEGYSVSREKKERFSLILESASTNQTSMYLCASSANLEQFFGPGTRLTVL.

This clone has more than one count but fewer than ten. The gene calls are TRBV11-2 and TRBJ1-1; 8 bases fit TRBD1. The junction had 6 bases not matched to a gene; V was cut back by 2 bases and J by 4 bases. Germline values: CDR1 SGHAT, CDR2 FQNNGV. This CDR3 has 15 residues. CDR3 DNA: TGTGCCAGCAGCTTACAGGGGGCGTTGAGCACTGAAGCTTTCTTT. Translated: CASSLQGALSTEAFF. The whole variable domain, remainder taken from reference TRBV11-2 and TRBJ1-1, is EAGVAQSPRYKIIEKRQSVAFWCNPISGHATLYWYQQILGQGPKLLIQFQNNGVVDDSQLPKDRFSAERLKGVDSTLKIQPAKLEDSAVYLCASSLQGALSTEAFFGQGTRLTVV.

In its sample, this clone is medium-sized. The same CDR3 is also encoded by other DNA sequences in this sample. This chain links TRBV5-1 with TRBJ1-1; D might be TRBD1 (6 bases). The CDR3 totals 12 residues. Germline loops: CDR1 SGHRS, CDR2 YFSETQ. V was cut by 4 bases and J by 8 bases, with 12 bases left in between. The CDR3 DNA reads TGCGCCAGCAGCCAAACAGGGCTAGAAGCTTTCTTT. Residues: CASSQTGLEAFF.

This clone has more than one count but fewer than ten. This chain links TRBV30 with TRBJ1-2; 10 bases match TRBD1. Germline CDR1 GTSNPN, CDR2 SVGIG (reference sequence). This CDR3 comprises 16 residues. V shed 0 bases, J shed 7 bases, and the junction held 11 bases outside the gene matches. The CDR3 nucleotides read TGTGCCTGGAGTGTAGGGACAGGGGTTATTACGGGTGGCTACACCTTC. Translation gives CAWSVGTGVITGGYTF.

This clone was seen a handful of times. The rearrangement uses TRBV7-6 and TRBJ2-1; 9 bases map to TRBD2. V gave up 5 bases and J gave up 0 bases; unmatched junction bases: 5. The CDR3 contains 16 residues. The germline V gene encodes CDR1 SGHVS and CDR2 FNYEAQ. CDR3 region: CASSRSGGSSYNEQFF. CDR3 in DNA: TGTGCCAGCAGCCGTAGCGGGGGTAGCTCCTACAATGAGCAGTTCTTC.

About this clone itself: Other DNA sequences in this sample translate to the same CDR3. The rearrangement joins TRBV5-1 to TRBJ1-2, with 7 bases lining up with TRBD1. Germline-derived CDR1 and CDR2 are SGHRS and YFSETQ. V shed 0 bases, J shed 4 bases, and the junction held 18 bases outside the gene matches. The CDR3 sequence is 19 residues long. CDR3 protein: CASSLEAGRDRAPFYGYTF. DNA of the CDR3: TGCGCCAGCAGCTTGGAGGCGGGGCGCGACAGGGCCCCTTTCTATGGCTACACCTTC.

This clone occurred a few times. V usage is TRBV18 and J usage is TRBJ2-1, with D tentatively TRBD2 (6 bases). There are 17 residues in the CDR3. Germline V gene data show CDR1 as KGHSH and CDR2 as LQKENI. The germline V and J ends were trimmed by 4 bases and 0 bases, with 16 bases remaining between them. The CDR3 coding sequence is TGTGCCAGCTCACAATTAGCGGCCGGGAGCTCCTACAATGAGCAGTTCTTC. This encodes CASSQLAAGSSYNEQFF.

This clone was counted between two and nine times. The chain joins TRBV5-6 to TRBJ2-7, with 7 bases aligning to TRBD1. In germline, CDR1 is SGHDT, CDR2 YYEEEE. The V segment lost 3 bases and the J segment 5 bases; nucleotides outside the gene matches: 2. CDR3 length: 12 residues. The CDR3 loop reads CASSYTGDEQYF. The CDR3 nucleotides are TGTGCCAGCAGCTACACAGGGGACGAGCAGTACTTC.

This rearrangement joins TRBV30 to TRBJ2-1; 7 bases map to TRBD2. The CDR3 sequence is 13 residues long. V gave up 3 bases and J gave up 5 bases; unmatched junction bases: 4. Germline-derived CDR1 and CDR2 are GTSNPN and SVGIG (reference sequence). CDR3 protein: CAWSGRPNNEQFF. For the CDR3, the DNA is TGTGCCTGGAGCGGGAGGCCCAACAATGAGCAGTTCTTC.

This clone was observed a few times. The CDR3 sequence is CASSDLVSYNEQFF. The CDR3, as DNA: TGCGCCAGCAGCGACCTAGTCTCCTACAATGAGCAGTTCTTC. This sequence joins TRBV5-1 and TRBJ2-1; D gene ambiguous. The CDR3 has 14 residues. From germline, CDR1 is SGHRS and CDR2 YFSETQ. Trimming removed 4 bases from V and 0 bases from J, with 8 bases in between.